The subject of this entry is one T cell receptor beta chain. J was trimmed by 2 bases and V by 5 bases; bases with no gene match: 6. This CDR3 is built from 16 residues. The germline V gene encodes CDR1 SGHVS and CDR2 FQNEAQ. The data were taken from a study of CD8 T cell repertoires and HIV-1 epitope variants. About the research overall: Twenty-five autologous and known Gag and Nef epitope variant peptides each stimulated T cells separately. Epitopes were three Gag families plus Nef HW9 and YT9.

Sequencing of TCR beta CDR3 used immunoSEQ survey depth. Sequenced by immunoSEQ multiplex PCR; TCRdb stores in-frame clones only, minus some. The repertoire consists of tens of thousands of clones, with 60% to 80% occurring once and the leading ten covering around 25%. This sequence was found in a male donor with HIV. Sequencing was performed on uncultured baseline CD8+ T cells from peripheral blood mononuclear cells (PBMCs). This sequence joins TRBV7-8 and TRBJ2-7; TRBD2 aligns across 13 bases. The CDR3 protein is CASSPGTSGTTYEQYF. CDR3 coding DNA: TGTGCCAGCAGCCCGGGGACTAGCGGGACTACCTACGAGCAGTACTTC.